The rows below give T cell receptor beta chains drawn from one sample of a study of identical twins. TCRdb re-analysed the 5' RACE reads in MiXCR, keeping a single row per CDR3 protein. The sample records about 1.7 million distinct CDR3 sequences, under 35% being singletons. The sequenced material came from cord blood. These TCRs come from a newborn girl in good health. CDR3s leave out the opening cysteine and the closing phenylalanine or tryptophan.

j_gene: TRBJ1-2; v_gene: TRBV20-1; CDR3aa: SARQGVNYGYT
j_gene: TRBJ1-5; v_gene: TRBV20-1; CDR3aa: SAERGDQPQH
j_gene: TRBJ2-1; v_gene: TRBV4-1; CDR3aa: ASSQDSGQKYNEQF
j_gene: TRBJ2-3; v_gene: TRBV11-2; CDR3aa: ASSLAGPRYTQY
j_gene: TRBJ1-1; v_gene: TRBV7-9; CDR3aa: ASRPTQGSNTEAF
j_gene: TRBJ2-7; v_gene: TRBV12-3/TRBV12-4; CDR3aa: ASSLTDRAEQY
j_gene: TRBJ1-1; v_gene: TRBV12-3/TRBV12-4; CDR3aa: ASRLVYTEAF
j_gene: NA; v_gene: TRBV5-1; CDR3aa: ASSLFGGQGAGETQY
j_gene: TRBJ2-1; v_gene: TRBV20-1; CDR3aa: SAKNLYNEQF
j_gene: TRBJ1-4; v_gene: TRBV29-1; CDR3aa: SVPRGGNNEKLF
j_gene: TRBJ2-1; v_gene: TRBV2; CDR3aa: ASSLRLAESSYNEQF
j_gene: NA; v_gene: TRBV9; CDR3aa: ASSVGGGSKTQY
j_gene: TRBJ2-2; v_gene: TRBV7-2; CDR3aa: ASSPWAGELF
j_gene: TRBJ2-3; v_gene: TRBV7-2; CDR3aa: ASSVSGGPSTDTQY
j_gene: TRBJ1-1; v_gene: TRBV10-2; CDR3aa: ASHGQGTEAF
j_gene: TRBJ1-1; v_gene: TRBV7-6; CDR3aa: ASSLASATGAF
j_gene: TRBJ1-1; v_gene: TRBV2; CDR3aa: ASSDQGTTEAF
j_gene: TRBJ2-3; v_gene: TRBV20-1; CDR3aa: SARDVLGSTDTQY
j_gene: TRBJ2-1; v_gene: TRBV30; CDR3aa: AWNGQSYNEQF
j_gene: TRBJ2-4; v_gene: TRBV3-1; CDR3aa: ANSAGQGVNIQY
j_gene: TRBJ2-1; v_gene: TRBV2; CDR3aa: ASSKEARGNEQF
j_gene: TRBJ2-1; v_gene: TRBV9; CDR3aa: ASSVVLPSGVNEQF
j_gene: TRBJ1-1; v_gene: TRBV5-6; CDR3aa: ASSLRGTGGTEAF
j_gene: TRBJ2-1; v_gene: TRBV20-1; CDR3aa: SAKMNEQF
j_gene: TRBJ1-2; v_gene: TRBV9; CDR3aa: AGSTPDSSYGYT
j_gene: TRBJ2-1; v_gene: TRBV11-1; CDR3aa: ASSLEGSGRINEQF
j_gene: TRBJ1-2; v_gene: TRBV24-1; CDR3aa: ATSDSGDGDGYT
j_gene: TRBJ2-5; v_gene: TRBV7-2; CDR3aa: ASSSMGQTQETQY
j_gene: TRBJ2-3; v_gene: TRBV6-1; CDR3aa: ASSESHGGGADTQY
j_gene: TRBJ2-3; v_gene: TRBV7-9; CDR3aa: ASSSGLVTTDTQY
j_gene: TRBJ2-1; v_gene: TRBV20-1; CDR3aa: SAIDRGSLEFEQF
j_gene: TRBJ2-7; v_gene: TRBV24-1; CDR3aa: ATSAFYEQY
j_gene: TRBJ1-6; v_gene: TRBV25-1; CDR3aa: ASSVKGGIYNSPLH
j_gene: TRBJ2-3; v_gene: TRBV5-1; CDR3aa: ASSRLSGQGTDTQY
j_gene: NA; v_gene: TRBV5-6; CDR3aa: ASSFDRATREQY
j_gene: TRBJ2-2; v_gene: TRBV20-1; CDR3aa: SARDGGGTGELF
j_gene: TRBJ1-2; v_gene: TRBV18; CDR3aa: ASSPSVELGSYT
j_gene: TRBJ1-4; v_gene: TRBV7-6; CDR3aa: ASSPGTLHEELF
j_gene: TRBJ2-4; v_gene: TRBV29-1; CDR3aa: SVEDLHPLGQY
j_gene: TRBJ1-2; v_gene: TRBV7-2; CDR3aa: ASSLDPANCGYT
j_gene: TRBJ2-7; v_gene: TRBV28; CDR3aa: ATVVQGHEQY
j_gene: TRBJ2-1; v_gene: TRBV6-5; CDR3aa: VSSYHSYNEQF
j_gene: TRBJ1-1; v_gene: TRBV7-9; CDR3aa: ASSLVVGGNTEAF
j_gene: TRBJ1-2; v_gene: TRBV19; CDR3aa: ASSTSGRRANYGYT
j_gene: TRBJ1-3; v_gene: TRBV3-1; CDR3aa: ASSQKGRAANTIY
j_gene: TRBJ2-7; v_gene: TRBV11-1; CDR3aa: ASSTRLGYEQY
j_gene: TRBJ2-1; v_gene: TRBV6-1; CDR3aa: ASSPWATEQF
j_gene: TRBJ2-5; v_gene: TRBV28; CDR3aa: ASSWTGGYQETQY
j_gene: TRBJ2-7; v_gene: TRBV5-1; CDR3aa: ASSLRLAGASNYEQY
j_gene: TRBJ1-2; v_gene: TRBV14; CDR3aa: ASSQIRNYGYT
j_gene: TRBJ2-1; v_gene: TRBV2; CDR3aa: ATRQGSYNEQF
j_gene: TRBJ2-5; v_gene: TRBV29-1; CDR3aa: SVEDRGLAGGYEQY
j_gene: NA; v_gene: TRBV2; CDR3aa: ASKDDRERDEQY
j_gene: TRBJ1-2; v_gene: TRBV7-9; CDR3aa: ASSFEYRGYT
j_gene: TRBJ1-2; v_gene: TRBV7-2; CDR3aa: ASSLRQAAAYGYT
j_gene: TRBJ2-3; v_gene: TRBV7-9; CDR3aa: ASSSGVPFPDTQY
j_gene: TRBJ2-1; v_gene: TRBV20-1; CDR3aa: SASAGTEYNEQF